Below, 6 T cell receptor beta chains from the same sample are listed, as sequenced in a study of blood T cells in healthy people across ages. A second PCR, run for about 7 to 12 cycles, used a sample-barcoded 5' primer plus a J-beta primer mix. A single record per CDR3 protein comes from TCRdb applying MiXCR to the 5' RACE reads. The data show more than 900,000 distinct CDR3 sequences, with approximately 26% seen just once and 0.75% held by the top ten. These same records also appear under a second study, on T cells of mothers and their children.

Sequencing was performed on blood. Receptors were obtained from a girl aged 2 to 9 in good health.

Remarks on this clonotype: At one of its ends the junction is not consistent with the germline gene, which may arise from a read error. This chain joins TRBV5-1 and TRBJ1-6; 8 bases are shared with TRBD1. The CDR3 runs 17 residues. Per germline, CDR1 SGHRS and CDR2 YFSETQ. CDR3 sequence: CASSLEPQGAYNSPLHF. CDR3 in DNA: TGCGCCAGCAGCTTGGAACCGCAGGGGGCCTATAATTCACCCCTCCACTTC.

The chain links TRBV28 to TRBJ2-7, with a weak D call TRBD1 (5 bases). The CDR3 is made up of 15 amino acids. V gave up 4 bases and J gave up 2 bases, with 15 bases separating them. Germline V CDR1 and CDR2: MDHEN, SYDVKM. CDR3 DNA: TGTGCCAGCAGTTCAACGCTGGACAAGACCTACGAGCAGTACTTC. This encodes CASSSTLDKTYEQYF.

This clonotype was seen a single time. This chain links TRBV9 with TRBJ2-7; a possible D gene is TRBD1 (6 bases). V shed 0 bases and J shed 0 bases, with 13 bases lying between them. Germline CDR1 SGDLS, CDR2 YYNGEE. The length of the CDR3 is 16 residues. The CDR3 reads CASSVDPRGDSYEQYF. The CDR3 nucleotides are TGTGCCAGCAGCGTAGACCCCAGGGGAGACTCCTACGAGCAGTACTTC.

This clonotype occurred a few times. This chain joins TRBV7-8 and TRBJ2-5; 8 bases fit TRBD2. Looked up from germline, CDR1 is SGHVS and CDR2 is FQNEAQ. The trim removed 5 bases at V and 4 bases at J, leaving 15 bases unmatched. The CDR3 has 17 residues. The CDR3: CASSSPVTGGLPETQYF. For the CDR3, the DNA is TGTGCCAGCAGCAGCCCGGTAACGGGGGGGCTTCCAGAGACCCAGTACTTC.

This rearrangement joins TRBV6-5 to TRBJ1-1; possible D gene TRBD1, 6 bases. Germline V gene lookup returns CDR1 MNHEY and CDR2 SVGAGI. The V and J ends lost 2 bases and 1 base respectively, with 14 bases between them. There are 16 residues in the CDR3. CDR3 amino acids: CASSYALQGENTEAFF. The CDR3 DNA sequence: TGTGCCAGCAGTTACGCCTTACAGGGAGAGAACACTGAAGCTTTCTTT.

The chain combines TRBV12-5 with TRBJ2-2, with TRBD1 identical over 9 bases. J gave up 4 bases and V 7 bases, and 10 bases lay outside the gene matches. Germline V gene lookup returns CDR1 LGHNT and CDR2 FRNRAP. This CDR3 contains 16 residues. This CDR3 is CASDHPGQGITGELFF. The CDR3 DNA reads TGTGCTAGTGACCATCCGGGACAGGGTATCACCGGGGAGCTGTTTTTT. The full variable domain, rest sourced from reference TRBV12-5 and TRBJ2-2, is DARVTQTPRHKVTEMGQEVTMRCQPILGHNTVFWYRQTMMQGLELLAYFRNRAPLDDSGMPKDRFSAEMPDATLATLKIQPSEPRDSAVYFCASDHPGQGITGELFFGEGSRLTVL.